This passage covers 23 T cell receptor beta chains from one sample sequenced in a study of blood T cells in healthy people across ages. Primed by a sample-barcoded 5' primer and a J-beta primer mix, a second PCR proceeded for about 6 to 12 cycles. TCRdb ran MiXCR on the 5' RACE reads and lists one entry per CDR3 protein. The table includes about 680,000 distinct CDR3 sequences, about half detected once. The sample comprised blood. These receptors all come from a woman aged 55-69 years in good health.

The chain recombines TRBV15 with TRBJ2-5, with 11 bases matching TRBD2. The DNA end is a closer match to TRBJ2-7, so the J assignment may be wrong. Germline values: CDR1 LNHNV, CDR2 YYDKDF (reference sequence). CDR3 size: 15 residues. CDR3 DNA: TGTGCCACCAGCTCACTACTAGCGGGAGCCCCCGAGCAGTACTTC. Its protein product is CATSSLLAGAPEQYF.

Here the CDR3 DNA reads TGTGCCAGCAGTTCCGGGACTGGAGGAGGCACTGAAGCTTTCTTT. Translating gives CASSSGTGGGTEAFF. The chain is built from TRBV16 and TRBJ1-1; D perhaps matches TRBD1 (5 bases). The germline V and J ends were trimmed by 6 bases and 4 bases, with 18 bases remaining between them. The CDR3 runs 15 residues. CDR1 and CDR2 (germline): KGHSY, FQNENV.

This clonotype was seen at least ten times. The V call is TRBV19, the J call TRBJ2-7, with D tentatively TRBD1 or TRBD2 (6 bases each). Per germline, CDR1 LNHDA and CDR2 SQIVND (reference sequence). The CDR3 consists of 15 residues. The V gene lost 5 bases and the J gene lost 4 bases, with 18 bases spanning the gap. CDR3 loop: CASSFSPEGEYEQYF. The DNA of the CDR3 is TGTGCCAGTAGTTTCAGTCCGGAGGGGGAGTACGAGCAGTACTTC.

The chain carries TRBV24-1 and TRBJ2-2; a possible D gene is TRBD1 (5 bases). The germline gives CDR1 KGHDR, CDR2 SFDVKD. The germline V and J ends were trimmed by 7 bases and 4 bases, with 15 bases remaining between them. The CDR3 covers 15 residues. The CDR3 loop reads CATSYPGLGTGELFF. The CDR3 DNA is TGTGCCACCAGCTACCCAGGGCTGGGCACCGGGGAGCTGTTTTTT.

This clonotype was counted between two and nine times. The V and J genes are TRBV12-3 or TRBV12-4 and TRBJ2-3; 9 nucleotides match TRBD1. The CDR3 runs 16 residues. Germline trimming cut 2 bases from V and 5 bases from J; bases unmatched to any gene: 8. DNA of the CDR3: TGTGCCAGCAGTTTAAACACAGGGGGCTTGAGAGATACGCAGTATTTT. It translates to CASSLNTGGLRDTQYF.

V gene TRBV20-1 combines with J gene TRBJ2-5, with no clear D. Germline V gives CDR1 DFQATT, CDR2 SNEGSKA (reference sequence). This CDR3 has 12 amino acids. Trimming shortened V by 3 bases and J by 2 bases, and 7 bases separated the two germline ends. DNA of the CDR3: TGCAGTGCTAGGTGGGCACAAGAGACCCAGTACTTC. It codes for CSARWAQETQYF.

The chain recombines TRBV2 with TRBJ2-7; 14 bases align to TRBD2. The CDR3 extends over 15 amino acids. Germline CDR1 and CDR2: SNHLY and FYNNEI. Unmatched junction bases numbered 5, after V lost 4 bases and J lost 6 bases. The chain's CDR3 is CASSVGTSGSSEQYF. The CDR3 DNA reads TGTGCCAGCAGTGTGGGGACTAGCGGGAGTTCCGAGCAGTACTTC.

The chain has TRBV20-1 and TRBJ2-3; D is possibly TRBD2 (6 bases). V was clipped by 2 bases and J by 8 bases, with 20 bases between them. The germline CDR1 and CDR2 sequences are DFQATT and SNEGSKA (reference sequence). The CDR3 is 15 residues long. The CDR3 DNA is TGCAGTGCTAGAAGGCCAGGGACTGACATTGGTACGCAGTATTTT. Amino acid sequence: CSARRPGTDIGTQYF.

The rearrangement joins TRBV4-1 to TRBJ2-6; D gene unclear. There are 14 residues in the CDR3. From germline, CDR1 is MGHRA and CDR2 YSYEKL. Trimming took 4 bases from V and 2 from J, leaving 6 bases between them. The CDR3 loop is CASSPQPGANVLTF. The CDR3 DNA sequence: TGCGCCAGCAGCCCCCAACCTGGGGCCAACGTCCTGACTTTC.

This clonotype was observed a few times. V gene TRBV4-1 combines with J gene TRBJ1-5; no firm D call. Looked up from germline, CDR1 is MGHRA and CDR2 is YSYEKL. There are 17 residues in the CDR3. V was clipped by 1 base and J by 6 bases, with 19 bases between them. The CDR3 nucleotides are TGCGCCAGCAGCCAAGGCCCGGGTCGGTGGCTCAGTCAGCCCCAGCATTTT. This codes for CASSQGPGRWLSQPQHF.

The V and J genes are TRBV28 and TRBJ2-4; D unclear. The germline V gene has CDR1 MDHEN and CDR2 SYDVKM. The CDR3 contains 14 residues. The V and J ends lost 8 bases and 13 bases respectively, with 24 bases between them. CDR3 amino acids: CASASDTTLYEQYF. The CDR3 DNA reads TGTGCCAGCGCGAGCGACACCACCCTCTATGAGCAGTACTTC.

The genes are TRBV6-2 or TRBV6-3 and TRBJ2-2; perhaps TRBD2 as D (6 bases). The CDR3 has 14 amino acids. Germline CDR1 is MNHEY and CDR2 is SVGEGT. V dropped 6 bases and J dropped 2 bases, with 10 bases sitting between them. The CDR3 region is CASRDSGNTGELFF. The DNA for the CDR3 is TGTGCCAGCAGGGATAGCGGAAACACCGGGGAGCTGTTTTTT.

This clonotype has a count of ten or more. This chain joins TRBV9 and TRBJ1-2; 9 bases are a match to TRBD1. In germline, CDR1 is SGDLS, CDR2 YYNGEE. J gave up 5 bases and V 4 bases, and 15 bases lay outside the gene matches. This CDR3 is built from 17 residues. The CDR3 coding sequence is TGTGCCAGCAGCATCCGGGACAGGGCTTATTTAGGTTATGGCTACACCTTC. Its translation is CASSIRDRAYLGYGYTF.

This clonotype has more than one count but fewer than ten. The genes are TRBV25-1 and TRBJ2-7; D is perhaps TRBD1 (6 bases). The CDR3 runs to 17 residues. V lost 1 base to trimming and J lost 1 base, with 17 bases between them. Germline V gene sequence: CDR1 MGHDK, CDR2 SYGVNS. CDR3 loop: CASSEFLGGEGSYEQYF. The CDR3 bases are TGTGCCAGCAGTGAATTCCTAGGGGGAGAAGGGTCCTACGAGCAGTACTTC.

The chain uses TRBV20-1 and TRBJ1-2, with D uncertain. CDR1 is DFQATT and CDR2 is SNEGSKA in the germline V gene (reference sequence). CDR3 length: 16 amino acids. With 4 bases removed from V and 1 base from J, the gap between germline ends came to 19 bases. Here the CDR3 reads CSATPGHWGINYGYTF. Written as DNA, the CDR3 is TGCAGTGCTACACCTGGCCACTGGGGTATTAACTATGGCTACACCTTC.

The DNA for the CDR3 is TGTGCCAGCAGTAAGCGGGAGGGAAGATTCACAGATACGCAGTATTTT. This encodes CASSKREGRFTDTQYF. The chain is built from TRBV2 and TRBJ2-3, with TRBD2 matching 10 bases. This CDR3 contains 16 residues. The trim removed 5 bases at V and 2 bases at J, leaving 7 bases unmatched. Germline CDR1 and CDR2: SNHLY and FYNNEI.

The genes are TRBV7-9 and TRBJ2-7; D may be TRBD2 (5 bases). Germline CDR1 SEHNR, CDR2 FQNEAQ (reference sequence). Trimming removed 5 bases at V and 1 base at J, with 18 bases between. This CDR3 has 16 amino acids. The chain's CDR3 is CASSQGSGSWSYEQYF. CDR3 DNA: TGTGCCAGCAGCCAAGGGTCGGGGAGTTGGTCCTACGAGCAGTACTTC.

The chain joins TRBV11-1 to TRBJ2-7; perhaps TRBD2 as D (5 bases). The CDR3 sequence is 14 residues long. Germline V CDR1 and CDR2: SGHAT, FQDESV (reference sequence). V shed 3 bases and J shed 2 bases, with 11 bases lying between them. DNA for the CDR3: TGTGCCAGCAGCTTGCTAGCTTCTACCTACGAGCAGTACTTC. Translation: CASSLLASTYEQYF.

The gene calls are TRBV6-5 and TRBJ2-5; a weak D match, TRBD1 (7 bases). The end of the DNA is better explained by TRBJ2-7, so the J call may be wrong. Germline CDR1 is MNHEY and CDR2 is SVGAGI. The CDR3 runs 16 residues. The CDR3 reads CASRYRGTARRCEQYF. DNA for the CDR3: TGTGCCAGCAGGTACCGCGGGACAGCGAGGCGCTGCGAGCAGTACTTC.

Comment on this clonotype: At one boundary the junction diverges from the germline segment, which might be a read error. This sequence joins TRBV3-1 and TRBJ2-7; 9 nucleotides align to TRBD2. This CDR3 has 15 amino acids. Looked up from germline, CDR1 is LGHDT and CDR2 is YNNKEL (reference sequence). The CDR3 loop reads CASSQHSGSENERYF. DNA for the CDR3: TGTGCCAGCAGCCAACATAGCGGGAGCGAGAACGAGCGGTACTTC.

This clonotype was picked up a small number of times. The chain couples TRBV27 to TRBJ2-7; 7 positions match TRBD2. Per the germline V gene, CDR1 is MNHEY and CDR2 is SMNVEV (reference sequence). V was pared by 2 bases and J by 6 bases, with 16 bases of the junction left unmatched. The CDR3 has 17 amino acids. Written as DNA, the CDR3 is TGTGCCAGCAGTTTAAGCGCTAGCGGAACCTGGGGGACCGAGCAGTACTTC. This encodes CASSLSASGTWGTEQYF.

This clonotype occurred a few times. The chain recombines TRBV20-1 with TRBJ1-2; 7 bases agree with TRBD1. The junction had 19 bases not matched to a gene; V was cut back by 3 bases and J by 6 bases. Germline-derived CDR1 and CDR2 are DFQATT and SNEGSKA (reference sequence). This CDR3 has 17 residues. As DNA, the CDR3 is TGCAGTGCTAGCCCCCCGGGACAGCTCGGATTGAGGGATGGCTACACCTTC. Translating it yields CSASPPGQLGLRDGYTF.

This clonotype was counted between two and nine times. V usage is TRBV9 and J usage is TRBJ2-7, with a possible D match to TRBD2 (5 bases). V was cut by 0 bases and J by 2 bases, with 9 bases left in between. The CDR3 extends over 14 amino acids. Germline assignment: CDR1 SGDLS and CDR2 YYNGEE. The CDR3 coding sequence is TGTGCCAGCAGCGTAGCGGGGAATCCCTACGAGCAGTACTTC. As protein: CASSVAGNPYEQYF.